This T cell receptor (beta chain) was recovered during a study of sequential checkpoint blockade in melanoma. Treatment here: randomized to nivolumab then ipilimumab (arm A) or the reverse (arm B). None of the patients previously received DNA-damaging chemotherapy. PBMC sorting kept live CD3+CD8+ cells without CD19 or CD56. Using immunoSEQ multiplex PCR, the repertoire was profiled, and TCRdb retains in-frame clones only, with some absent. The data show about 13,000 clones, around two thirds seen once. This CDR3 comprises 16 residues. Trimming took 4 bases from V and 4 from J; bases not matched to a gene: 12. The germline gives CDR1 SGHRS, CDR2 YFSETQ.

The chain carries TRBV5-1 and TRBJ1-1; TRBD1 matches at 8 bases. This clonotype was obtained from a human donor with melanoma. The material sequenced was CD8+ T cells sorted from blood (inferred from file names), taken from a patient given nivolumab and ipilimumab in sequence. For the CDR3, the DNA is TGCGCCAGCAGCAATAGTAGGACAGGGTTGGTCACTGAAGCTTTCTTT. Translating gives CASSNSRTGLVTEAFF.